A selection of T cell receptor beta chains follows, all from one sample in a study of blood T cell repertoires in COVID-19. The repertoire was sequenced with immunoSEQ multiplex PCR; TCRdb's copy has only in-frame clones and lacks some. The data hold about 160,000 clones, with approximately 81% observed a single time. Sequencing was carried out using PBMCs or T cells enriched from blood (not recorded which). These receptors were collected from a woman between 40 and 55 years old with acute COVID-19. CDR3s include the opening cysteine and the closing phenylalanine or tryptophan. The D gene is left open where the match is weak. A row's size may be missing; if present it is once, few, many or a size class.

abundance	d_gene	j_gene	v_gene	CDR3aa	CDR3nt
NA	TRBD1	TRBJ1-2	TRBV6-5	CASSQQGRHGYTF	TGTGCCAGCAGTCAACAGGGGAGGCATGGCTACACCTTC
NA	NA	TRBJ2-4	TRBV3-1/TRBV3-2	CASSQRGQKYF	TGTGCCAGCAGCCAGAGGGGACAAAAGTACTTC
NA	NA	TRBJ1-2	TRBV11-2	CASSLAFGGGENYGYTF	TGTGCCAGCAGCTTAGCTTTTGGGGGGGGCGAGAACTATGGCTACACCTTC
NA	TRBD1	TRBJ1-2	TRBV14	CASSRGRGQRNYGYTF	TGTGCCAGCAGCAGGGGGCGAGGACAGCGGAACTATGGCTACACCTTC
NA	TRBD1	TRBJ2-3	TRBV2	CASDLIGGTSTDTQYF	TGTGCCAGCGATTTAATAGGGGGCACTAGCACAGATACGCAGTATTTT
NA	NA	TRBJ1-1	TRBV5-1	CASRQPSATEAFF	TGCGCCAGCCGACAGCCGTCGGCCACTGAAGCTTTCTTT
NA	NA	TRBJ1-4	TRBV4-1	CASSQDMVAGLEKLFF	TGCGCCAGCAGCCAAGATATGGTGGCAGGGCTTGAAAAACTGTTTTTT
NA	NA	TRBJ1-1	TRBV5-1	CASSLASGVWTEAFF	TGCGCCAGCAGCTTGGCTTCGGGGGTTTGGACTGAAGCTTTCTTT
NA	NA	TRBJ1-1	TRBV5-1	CASSLAFNTEAFF	TGCGCCAGCAGCTTGGCGTTTAACACTGAAGCTTTCTTT
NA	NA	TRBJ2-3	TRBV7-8	CASSLGGEGTDTQYF	TGTGCCAGCAGCTTAGGCGGGGAAGGCACAGATACGCAGTATTTT
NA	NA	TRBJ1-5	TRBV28	CASSLYPGVGNQPQHF	TGTGCCAGCAGTTTATATCCAGGGGTGGGCAATCAGCCCCAGCATTTT
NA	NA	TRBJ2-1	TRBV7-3	CASSLNPSVREQFF	TGTGCCAGCAGCTTAAATCCCTCCGTCAGGGAGCAGTTCTTC
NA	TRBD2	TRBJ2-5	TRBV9	CASSATLAGVLETQYF	TGTGCCAGCAGCGCGACGCTAGCGGGAGTACTAGAGACCCAGTACTTC
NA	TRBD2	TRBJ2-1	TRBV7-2	CASSPRTSEQFF	TGTGCCAGCAGCCCCAGGACTAGTGAGCAGTTCTTC
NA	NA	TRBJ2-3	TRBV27	CASSLSSAGLTDTQYF	TGTGCCAGCAGTTTATCTTCCGCGGGTCTCACAGATACGCAGTATTTT
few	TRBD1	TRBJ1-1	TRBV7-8	CASSLGGGNTEAFF	TGTGCCAGCAGCTTAGGAGGGGGCAACACTGAAGCTTTCTTT
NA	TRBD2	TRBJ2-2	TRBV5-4	CASRGQREGRVGELFF	TGTGCCAGCAGAGGGCAGCGGGAGGGCCGCGTAGGGGAGCTGTTTTTT
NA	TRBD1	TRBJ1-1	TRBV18	CASSGQENTEAFF	TGTGCCAGCTCAGGACAGGAAAACACTGAAGCTTTCTTT